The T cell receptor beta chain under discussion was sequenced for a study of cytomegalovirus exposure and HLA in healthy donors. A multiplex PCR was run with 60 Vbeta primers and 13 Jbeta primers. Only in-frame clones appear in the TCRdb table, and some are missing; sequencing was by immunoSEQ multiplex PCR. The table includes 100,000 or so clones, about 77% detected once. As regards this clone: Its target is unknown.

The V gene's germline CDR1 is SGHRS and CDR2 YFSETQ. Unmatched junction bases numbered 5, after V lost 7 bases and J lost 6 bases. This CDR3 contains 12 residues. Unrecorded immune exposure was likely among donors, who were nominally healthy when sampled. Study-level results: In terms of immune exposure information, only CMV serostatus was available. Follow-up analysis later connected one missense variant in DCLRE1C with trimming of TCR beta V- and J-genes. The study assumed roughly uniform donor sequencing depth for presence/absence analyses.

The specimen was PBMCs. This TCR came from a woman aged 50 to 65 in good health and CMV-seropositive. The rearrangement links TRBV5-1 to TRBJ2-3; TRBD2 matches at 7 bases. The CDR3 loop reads CASGRGADTQYF. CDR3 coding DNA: TGCGCCAGCGGGAGGGGAGCGGATACGCAGTATTTT.